This entry lists 3 T cell receptor beta chains sequenced from one sample in a study of CD8 T cells in ankylosing spondylitis. TCRdb reanalysed the 5' RACE reads using MiXCR and keeps one entry per CDR3 protein. The sample lists roughly 230,000 distinct CDR3 sequences, over 15% seen once, with roughly 34% in the top ten. The sequenced sample was blood, either unsorted or a sorted T cell fraction (not recorded which). The receptors here all came from a male donor with ankylosing spondylitis or in good health (not recorded which).

This clonotype was counted at least ten times. The J gene is TRBJ2-5, the V gene TRBV12-3 or TRBV12-4; no clear D gene. CDR3 length: 13 amino acids. V lost 5 bases to trimming and J lost 1 base, with 8 bases between them. The CDR3 sequence: CASSPRTQETQYF. CDR3 bases: TGTGCCAGCAGTCCCCGGACCCAAGAGACCCAGTACTTC.

In its sample, this clonotype was seen many times. CDR3 nucleotide sequence: TGTGCCAGCAGCTTGGAACTAGCGGGAAACGAGCAGTACTTC. Amino acids: CASSLELAGNEQYF. J is TRBJ2-7 and V is TRBV7-6; 10 nucleotides agree with TRBD2. CDR3 length equals 14 residues. V shed 3 bases and J 5 bases; nucleotides not matched to a gene: 4. Looked up from germline, CDR1 is SGHVS and CDR2 is FNYEAQ.

This clonotype was recorded at least ten times. J is TRBJ2-3 and V is TRBV27; D gene unclear. V was trimmed by 6 bases and J by 3 bases, leaving 10 bases between them. Germline CDR1 is MNHEY and CDR2 is SMNVEV (reference sequence). This CDR3 is 13 amino acids long. The CDR3 DNA reads TGTGCCAGCAGCTTAGTCGGTACAGATACGCAGTATTTT. It translates to CASSLVGTDTQYF.